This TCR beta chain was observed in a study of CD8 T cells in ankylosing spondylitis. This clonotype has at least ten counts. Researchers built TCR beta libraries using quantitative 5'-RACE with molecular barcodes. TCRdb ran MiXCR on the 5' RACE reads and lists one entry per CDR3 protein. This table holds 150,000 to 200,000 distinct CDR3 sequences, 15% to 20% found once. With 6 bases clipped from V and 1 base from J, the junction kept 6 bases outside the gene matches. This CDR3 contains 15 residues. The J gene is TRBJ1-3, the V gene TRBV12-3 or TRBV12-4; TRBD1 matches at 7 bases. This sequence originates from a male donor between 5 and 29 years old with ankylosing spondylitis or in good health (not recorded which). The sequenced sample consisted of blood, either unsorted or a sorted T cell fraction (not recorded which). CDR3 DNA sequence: TGTGCCAGCAGGGGACAGCGACCTTCTGGAAACACCATATATTTT. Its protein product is CASRGQRPSGNTIYF.